This T cell receptor beta chain derives from a study of CD8+CD57+ T cells in acquired aplastic anemia. Overall study context: Isolated CD4+ and CD8+ cells, once sorted, yielded DNA averaging roughly 3 ug.

All patients picked for sequencing had shown, by flow cytometry, an expansion of CD8+CD57+ cells. Concerning this clonotype: No antigen is known for it.

Study-level findings and limits: Shared by patients and controls, almost 30 CD8+ CDR3s were abundant in patients.

The study profiled TCR beta VDJ and CDR3 using genomic DNA as template. One entry per CDR3 protein, called by TCRdb with MiXCR from the reads. The sample has tens of thousands of distinct CDR3 sequences; roughly 70% are singletons. Input material: sorted CD4+, CD8+, or CD8+CD57+ T cells (not recorded which) from PBMCs. This TCR was recovered from a human donor with aplastic anemia.

The CDR3 DNA is TGTGCCAGCAGCTTAGGTAGCGGGCTGTCCTACGAGCAGTACTTC. As protein: CASSLGSGLSYEQYF. The chain couples TRBV7-3 to TRBJ2-7, with TRBD2 identical over 7 bases. The CDR3 is 15 amino acids. CDR1 is SGHTA and CDR2 is FQGTGA in the germline V gene. V shed 2 bases, J shed 1 base, and the junction held 5 bases outside the gene matches.